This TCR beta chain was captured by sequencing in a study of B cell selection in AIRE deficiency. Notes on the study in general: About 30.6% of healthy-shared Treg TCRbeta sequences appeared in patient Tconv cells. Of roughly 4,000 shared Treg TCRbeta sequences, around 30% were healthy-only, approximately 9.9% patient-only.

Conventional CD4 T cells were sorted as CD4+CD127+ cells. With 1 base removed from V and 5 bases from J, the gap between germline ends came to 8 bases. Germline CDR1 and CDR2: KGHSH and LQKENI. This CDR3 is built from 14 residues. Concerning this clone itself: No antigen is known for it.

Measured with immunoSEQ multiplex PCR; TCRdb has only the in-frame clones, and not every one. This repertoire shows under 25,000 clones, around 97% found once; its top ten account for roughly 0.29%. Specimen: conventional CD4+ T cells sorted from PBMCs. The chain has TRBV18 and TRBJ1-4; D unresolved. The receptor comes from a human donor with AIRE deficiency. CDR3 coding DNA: TGTGCCAGCTCACCACAGGGAGACAATGAAAAACTGTTTTTT. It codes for CASSPQGDNEKLFF. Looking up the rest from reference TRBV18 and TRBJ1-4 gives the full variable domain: NAGVMQNPRHLVRRRGQEARLRCSPMKGHSHVYWYRQLPEEGLKFMVYLQKENIIDESGMPKERFSAEFPKEGPSILRIQQVVRGDSAAYFCASSPQGDNEKLFFGSGTQLSVL.